This T cell receptor beta chain was recorded in a study of HIV-infected patients and healthy controls. Study-wide results and limits: HIV+ repertoires were severely depleted of MAIT alpha-chain CDR3s, unlike healthy controls. CMV-associated CDR3s mostly grew nonsignificantly during therapy, while HIV-associated CDR3s declined significantly.

Regarding this clonotype: Antigen unknown.

Whole blood was used without fractionation, so all unsorted peripheral T cells were included. A 2.5 ml peripheral blood sample was taken for RNA. cDNA was made from about 510 ng RNA using alpha and beta constant primers. Each of the alpha and beta chains got its own library through chain-specific third strand synthesis with indices. TCRdb re-derived calls from the 5' RACE reads in MiXCR, one entry per CDR3 protein. The table lists under 8,500 distinct CDR3 sequences, roughly 9.8% of them singletons. The CDR3 runs to 14 residues. V lost 6 bases, J lost 1 base, and 15 bases lay in between. CDR1 is SQVTM and CDR2 is ANQGSEA in the germline V gene.

This material consisted of blood, taken before antiretroviral therapy. This rearrangement joins TRBV29-1 to TRBJ1-1; D unresolved. The source is an adult with HIV infection. In DNA, the CDR3 is TGCAGCGTCAAAGGCCCAAAGCGGAACACTGAAGCTTTCTTT. The encoded protein is CSVKGPKRNTEAFF.